Below, 7 T cell receptor beta chains from the same sample are listed, as sequenced in a study of T cell repertoires in cytomegalovirus infection. TCRdb analysed the reads with MiXCR anew, one entry per CDR3 protein. The repertoire holds hundreds of thousands of distinct CDR3 sequences, with roughly 26% as singletons. Sequenced input: CD8+ T cells from PBMCs. The receptors were gathered from a human donor in good health (CMV status not recorded). Some clones in this sample may be carry-over from other donors' samples.

This chain uses TRBV24-1 with TRBJ2-1; D gene unclear. Trimming cost V 4 bases and J 6 bases, with 18 bases left between them. The germline V gene has CDR1 KGHDR and CDR2 SFDVKD. The CDR3 spans 16 residues. The CDR3 reads CATSERIGPLVNEQFF. CDR3 in DNA: TGTGCCACCAGTGAGCGTATCGGACCTCTGGTCAATGAGCAGTTCTTC.

This clonotype has a handful of counts. This sequence joins TRBV29-1 and TRBJ2-2; TRBD1 agrees at 9 bases. The germline gives CDR1 SQVTM, CDR2 ANQGSEA. The CDR3 has 14 amino acids. J gave up 6 bases and V 6 bases, and 8 bases lay outside the gene matches. The CDR3 DNA follows: TGCAGCGTCTCACCAGGGGACAGGGCCGGGGAGCTGTTTTTT. It encodes CSVSPGDRAGELFF.

This clonotype was detected only a few times. The CDR3 sequence is CASSSTSSDEQYF. The CDR3 nucleotides read TGTGCCAGCAGCTCCACCTCGTCCGACGAGCAGTACTTC. This chain connects TRBV7-9 to TRBJ2-7; D gene uncertain. V lost 4 bases and J lost 5, with 12 bases in between. The CDR3 spans 13 residues. The germline gives CDR1 SEHNR, CDR2 FQNEAQ (reference sequence).

This clonotype was found a few times. The chain combines TRBV7-9 with TRBJ2-7; the D gene is possibly TRBD1 (5 bases). The CDR3 sequence is 14 residues long. With 5 bases removed from V and 2 bases from J, the gap between germline ends came to 13 bases. Germline V gene sequence: CDR1 SEHNR, CDR2 FQNEAQ (reference sequence). The CDR3 DNA reads as TGTGCCAGCAGCCCGGCTGGGGCCGCCTACGAGCAGTACTTC. It encodes CASSPAGAAYEQYF.

The CDR3 is CSAWTASTDTQYF. The CDR3 nucleotides are TGCAGTGCTTGGACAGCTAGCACAGATACGCAGTATTTT. The rearrangement uses TRBV20-1 and TRBJ2-3; TRBD1 is a possible D gene (6 bases). V lost 5 bases and J 0 bases, leaving 9 bases between the germline ends. Germline V lookup: CDR1 DFQATT, CDR2 SNEGSKA (reference sequence). The CDR3 covers 13 residues.

This clonotype was found a few times. The J gene is TRBJ2-2, the V gene TRBV24-1; TRBD1 is a possible D gene (5 bases). Trimming left V 4 bases short and J 8 bases short, with 13 bases between. The CDR3 runs to 14 residues. The V gene's germline CDR1 is KGHDR and CDR2 SFDVKD. The CDR3 region has the DNA TGTGCCACCAGTGACCGGCAGGGCGCTGGGGAGCTGTTTTTT. Translating gives CATSDRQGAGELFF.

This sequence joins TRBV27 and TRBJ1-2; a weak D match, TRBD1 (5 bases). The CDR3 runs to 12 residues. CDR1 is MNHEY and CDR2 is SMNVEV in the germline V gene (reference sequence). The V end was cut by 2 bases, the J end by 7 bases, with 8 bases between. CDR3: CASSLAGSGYTF. In nucleotides, the CDR3 is TGTGCCAGCAGTTTAGCAGGGAGTGGCTACACCTTC.